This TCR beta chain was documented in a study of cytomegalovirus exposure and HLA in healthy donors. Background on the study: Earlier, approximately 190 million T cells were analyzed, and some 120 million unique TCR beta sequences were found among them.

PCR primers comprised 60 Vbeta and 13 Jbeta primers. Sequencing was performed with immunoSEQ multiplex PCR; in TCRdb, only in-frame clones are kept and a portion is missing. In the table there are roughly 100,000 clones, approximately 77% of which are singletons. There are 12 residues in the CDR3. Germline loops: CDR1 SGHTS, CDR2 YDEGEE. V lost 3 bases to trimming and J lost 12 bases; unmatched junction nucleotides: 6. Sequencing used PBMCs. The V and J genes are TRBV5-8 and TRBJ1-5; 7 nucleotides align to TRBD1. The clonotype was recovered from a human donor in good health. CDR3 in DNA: TGTGCCAGCAGCTGGAGACAGGGCCACCAGCATTTT. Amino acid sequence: CASSWRQGHQHF. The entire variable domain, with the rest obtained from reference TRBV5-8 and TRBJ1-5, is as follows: EAGVTQSPTHLIKTRGQQATLRCSPISGHTSVYWYQQALGLGLQFLLWYDEGEERNRGNFPPRFSGRQFPNYSSELNVNALELEDSALYLCASSWRQGHQHFGDGTRLSIL.